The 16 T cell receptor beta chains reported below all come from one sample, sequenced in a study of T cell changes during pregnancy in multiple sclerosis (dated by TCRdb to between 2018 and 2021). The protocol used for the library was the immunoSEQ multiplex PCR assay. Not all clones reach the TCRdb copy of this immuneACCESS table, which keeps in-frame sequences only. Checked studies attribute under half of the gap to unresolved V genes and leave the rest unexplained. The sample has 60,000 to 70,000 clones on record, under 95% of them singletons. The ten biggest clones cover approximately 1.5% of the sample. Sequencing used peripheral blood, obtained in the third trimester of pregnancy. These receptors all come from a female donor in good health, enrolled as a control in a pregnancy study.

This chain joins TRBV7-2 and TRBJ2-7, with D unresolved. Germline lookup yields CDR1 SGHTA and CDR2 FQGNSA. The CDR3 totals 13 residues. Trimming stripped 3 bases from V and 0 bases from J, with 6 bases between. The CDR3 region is CASSLGYSYEQYF. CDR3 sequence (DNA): TGTGCCAGCAGCTTGGGCTACTCCTACGAGCAGTACTTC. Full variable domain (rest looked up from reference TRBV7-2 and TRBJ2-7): GAGVSQSPSNKVTEKGKDVELRCDPISGHTALYWYRQSLGQGLEFLIYFQGNSAPDKSGLPSDRFSAERTGGSVSTLTIQRTQQEDSAVYLCASSLGYSYEQYFGPGTRLTVT.

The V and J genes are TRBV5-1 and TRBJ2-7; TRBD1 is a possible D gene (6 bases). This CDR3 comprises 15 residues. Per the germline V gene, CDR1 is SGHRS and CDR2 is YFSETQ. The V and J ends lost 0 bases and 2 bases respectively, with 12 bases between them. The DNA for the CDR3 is TGCGCCAGCAGCTTGGGGGGGCAGCTTACCTACGAGCAGTACTTC. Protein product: CASSLGGQLTYEQYF. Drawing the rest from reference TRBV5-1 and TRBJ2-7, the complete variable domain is KAGVTQTPRYLIKTRGQQVTLSCSPISGHRSVSWYQQTPGQGLQFLFEYFSETQRNKGNFPGRFSGRQFSNSRSEMNVSTLELGDSALYLCASSLGGQLTYEQYFGPGTRLTVT.

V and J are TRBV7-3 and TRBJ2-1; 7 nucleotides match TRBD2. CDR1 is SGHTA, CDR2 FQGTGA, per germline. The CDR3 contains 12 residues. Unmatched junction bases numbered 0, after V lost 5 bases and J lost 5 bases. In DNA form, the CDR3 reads TGTGCCAGCAGCCGGGGGGACAATGAGCAGTTCTTC. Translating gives CASSRGDNEQFF.

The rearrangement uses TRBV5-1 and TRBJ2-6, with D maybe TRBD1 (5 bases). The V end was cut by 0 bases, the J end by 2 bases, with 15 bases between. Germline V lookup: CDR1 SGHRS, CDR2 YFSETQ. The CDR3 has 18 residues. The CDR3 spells CASSLAGLRGAGANVLTF. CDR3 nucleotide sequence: TGCGCCAGCAGCTTGGCTGGGCTTAGGGGCGCTGGGGCCAACGTCCTGACTTTC. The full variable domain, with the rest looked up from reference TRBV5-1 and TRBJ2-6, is KAGVTQTPRYLIKTRGQQVTLSCSPISGHRSVSWYQQTPGQGLQFLFEYFSETQRNKGNFPGRFSGRQFSNSRSEMNVSTLELGDSALYLCASSLAGLRGAGANVLTFGAGSRLTVL.

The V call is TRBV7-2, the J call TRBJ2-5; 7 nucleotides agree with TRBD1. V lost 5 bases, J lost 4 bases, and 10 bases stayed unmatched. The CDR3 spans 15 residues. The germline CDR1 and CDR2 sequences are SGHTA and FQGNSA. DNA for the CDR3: TGTGCCAGCAGCCTCCCCTCGACAGGGCGAGAGACCCAGTACTTC. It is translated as CASSLPSTGRETQYF.

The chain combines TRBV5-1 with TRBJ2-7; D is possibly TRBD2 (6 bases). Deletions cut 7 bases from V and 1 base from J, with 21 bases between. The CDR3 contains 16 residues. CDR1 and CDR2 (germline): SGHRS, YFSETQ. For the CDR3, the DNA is TGCGCCAGCCACCTAGGTCGTTTGGGGAGGTCCTACGAGCAGTACTTC. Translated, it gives CASHLGRLGRSYEQYF.

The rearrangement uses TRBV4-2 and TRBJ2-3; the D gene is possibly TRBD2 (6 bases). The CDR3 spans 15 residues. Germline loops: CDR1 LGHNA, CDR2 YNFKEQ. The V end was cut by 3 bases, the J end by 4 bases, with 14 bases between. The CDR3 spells CASSHGTSAADTQYF. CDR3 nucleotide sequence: TGTGCCAGCAGCCACGGGACTTCCGCGGCAGATACGCAGTATTTT.

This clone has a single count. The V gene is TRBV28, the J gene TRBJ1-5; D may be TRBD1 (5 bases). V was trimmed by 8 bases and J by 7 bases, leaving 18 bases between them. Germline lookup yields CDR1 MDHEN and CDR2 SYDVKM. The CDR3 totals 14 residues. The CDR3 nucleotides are TGTGCCAGCCATACAGGTTCTGCCAGACAGCCCCAGCATTTT. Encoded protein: CASHTGSARQPQHF.

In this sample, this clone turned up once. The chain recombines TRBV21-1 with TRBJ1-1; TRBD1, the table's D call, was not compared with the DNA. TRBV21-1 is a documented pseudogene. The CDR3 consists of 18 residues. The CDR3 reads CASSKGQGGHRLNTEAFF. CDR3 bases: TGTGCCAGCAGCAAAGGACAGGGTGGACATCGGCTAAACACTGAAGCTTTCTTT.

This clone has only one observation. The CDR3 bases are TGTGCCAGCAGCCAATCGACTAGGGAGATGGATACGCAGTATTTT. Amino acid sequence: CASSQSTREMDTQYF. V is TRBV4-2 and J is TRBJ2-3; possible D gene TRBD2, 6 bases. The germline gives CDR1 LGHNA, CDR2 YNFKEQ. This CDR3 spans 15 amino acids. The germline V and J ends were trimmed by 2 bases and 6 bases, with 15 bases remaining between them.

The CDR3 protein is CSVHSSGANVLTF. As DNA, the CDR3 is TGCAGCGTTCATAGCTCTGGGGCCAACGTCCTGACTTTC. The chain employs TRBV29-1 and TRBJ2-6; no clear D gene. With 5 bases removed from V and 0 bases from J, the gap between germline ends came to 5 bases. The germline gives CDR1 SQVTM, CDR2 ANQGSEA. The CDR3 spans 13 residues. Variable domain in full (rest from reference TRBV29-1 and TRBJ2-6): SAVISQKPSRDICQRGTSLTIQCQVDSQVTMMFWYRQQPGQSLTLIATANQGSEATYESGFVIDKFPISRPNLTFSTLTVSNMSPEDSSIYLCSVHSSGANVLTFGAGSRLTVL.

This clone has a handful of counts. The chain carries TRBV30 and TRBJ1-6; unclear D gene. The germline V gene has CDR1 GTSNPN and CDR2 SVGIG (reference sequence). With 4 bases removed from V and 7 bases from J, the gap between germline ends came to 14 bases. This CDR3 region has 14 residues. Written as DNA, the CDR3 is TGTGCCTGGAATGGGCAGCGGGAGAATTCACCCCTCCACTTT. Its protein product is CAWNGQRENSPLHF.

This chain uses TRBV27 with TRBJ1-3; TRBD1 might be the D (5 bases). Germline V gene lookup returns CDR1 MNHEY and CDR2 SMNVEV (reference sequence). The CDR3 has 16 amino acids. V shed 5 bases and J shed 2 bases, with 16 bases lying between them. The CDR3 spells CASSPRGGLTGNTIYF. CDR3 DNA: TGTGCCAGCAGTCCCCGTGGGGGGTTGACTGGAAACACCATATATTTT.

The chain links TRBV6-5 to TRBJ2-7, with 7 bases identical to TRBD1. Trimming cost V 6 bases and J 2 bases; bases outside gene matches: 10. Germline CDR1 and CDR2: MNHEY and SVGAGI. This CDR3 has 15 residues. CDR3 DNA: TGTGCCAGCAGGTCCACGGACAGGTCCACCTACGAGCAGTACTTC. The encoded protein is CASRSTDRSTYEQYF.

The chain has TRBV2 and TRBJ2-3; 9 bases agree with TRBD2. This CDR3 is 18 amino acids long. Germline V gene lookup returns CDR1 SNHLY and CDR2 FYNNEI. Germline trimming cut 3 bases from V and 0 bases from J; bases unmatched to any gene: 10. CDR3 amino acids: CASSDEGAGGPSTDTQYF. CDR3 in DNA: TGTGCCAGCAGTGATGAGGGGGCGGGGGGGCCGAGCACAGATACGCAGTATTTT.

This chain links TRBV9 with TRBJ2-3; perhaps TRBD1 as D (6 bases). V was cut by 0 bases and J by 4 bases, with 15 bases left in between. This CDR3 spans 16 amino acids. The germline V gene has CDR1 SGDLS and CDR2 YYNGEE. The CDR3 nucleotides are TGTGCCAGCAGCGTAGAAGGGACAAGCTACGCAGATACGCAGTATTTT. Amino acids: CASSVEGTSYADTQYF.